This T cell receptor beta chain was retrieved from a study of tissue T cells after allogeneic stem cell transplantation. At the level of the study: Steroid-refractory graft-versus-host disease after allogeneic hematopoietic cell transplant qualified adults for prospective research-autopsy enrollment.

J lost 3 bases, V lost 5 bases, and 6 bases had no gene match. This CDR3 is built from 14 residues. Germline V gene sequence: CDR1 SEHNR, CDR2 FQNEAQ (reference sequence). This clone has just one count. The data were produced by immunoSEQ multiplex PCR, yet TCRdb's version contains in-frame clones alone and is incomplete. The sample carries 25,000 to 35,000 clones, 85% to 90% recorded once. This clonotype was obtained from a woman aged 18-50 years who later had graft-versus-host disease after an allogeneic stem cell transplant. The input for sequencing was blood, taken before transplantation. This rearrangement joins TRBV7-9 to TRBJ2-7; 8 bases align to TRBD1. This chain's CDR3 is CASSTLGTGYEQYF. CDR3 coding DNA: TGTGCCAGCAGCACACTTGGGACAGGCTACGAGCAGTACTTC.